Here is one T cell receptor beta chain with its context. Its specificity is not known. The sample belongs to a study of cytomegalovirus exposure and HLA in healthy donors. Broader study findings: In vitro confirmation showed three CMV-associated chains to be CMV antigen specific. Later on, an analysis found that several of the most significant clusters appeared to be linked to common viral pathogens, which included parvovirus B19. Accurate prediction of most subjects' HLA-A and HLA-B alleles from TCR beta sequences was reported.

The PCR had 60 Vbeta and 13 Jbeta primers. Sequencing was performed with immunoSEQ multiplex PCR; in TCRdb, only in-frame clones are kept and a portion is missing. This table holds about 170,000 clones, about four fifths found once. Among the donors, all were healthy bone marrow donors. CDR1 and CDR2 (germline): MGHRA, YSYEKL. The V and J ends lost 1 base and 5 bases, in that order; junction bases with no gene match: 12. This CDR3 is built from 18 residues. This TCR derives from a male donor in good health and CMV-seronegative. V and J are TRBV4-1 and TRBJ2-5; 11 bases line up with TRBD1. The specimen was PBMCs. As DNA, the CDR3 is TGCGCCAGCAGCCAAGGTTTGCGGACAGGGGGCCGGGGCGAGACCCAGTACTTC. Encoded protein: CASSQGLRTGGRGETQYF.